The 13 T cell receptor beta chains in this list originate from one sample, sequenced in a study of cytomegalovirus exposure and HLA in healthy donors (dated by TCRdb to 2016 to 2017). The method behind the library was the immunoSEQ multiplex PCR assay. TCRdb provides this immuneACCESS table in a form limited to in-frame rearrangements. Some clones are lacking; in checked studies, under half of them reflect an unresolved V gene, and why the rest are absent is not known. This sample gives about 160,000 clones in total; roughly nine tenths of them show up just once. Over 2.5% of the sample is in the top ten clones. The sequenced sample consisted of PBMCs. All receptors come from a woman between 18 and 29 years old in good health and CMV-seropositive.

The V call is TRBV29-1, the J call TRBJ2-1, with TRBD1 matching over 9 bases. The CDR3 sequence is 15 residues long. The junction had 7 bases not matched to a gene; V was cut back by 1 base and J by 6 bases. Germline assignment: CDR1 SQVTM and CDR2 ANQGSEA. Here the CDR3 DNA reads TGCAGCGTTGAAGGTGGGGACAGGGTTTCCAATGAGCAGTTCTTC. Its translation is CSVEGGDRVSNEQFF.

V is TRBV5-6 and J is TRBJ2-5; maybe TRBD2 (6 bases). This CDR3 contains 13 residues. Looked up from germline, CDR1 is SGHDT and CDR2 is YYEEEE. V dropped 1 base and J dropped 3 bases, with 7 bases sitting between them. This CDR3 reads CASSLSGEETQYF. CDR3 DNA sequence: TGTGCCAGCAGCTTGTCGGGGGAAGAGACCCAGTACTTC. Looking up the rest from reference TRBV5-6 and TRBJ2-5 gives the full variable domain: DAGVTQSPTHLIKTRGQQVTLRCSPKSGHDTVSWYQQALGQGPQFIFQYYEEEERQRGNFPDRFSGHQFPNYSSELNVNALLLGDSALYLCASSLSGEETQYFGPGTRLLVL.

This chain connects TRBV29-1 to TRBJ1-1; D might be TRBD1 (5 bases). The CDR3 totals 11 residues. Germline values: CDR1 SQVTM, CDR2 ANQGSEA. V was shortened by 4 bases and J by 6 bases, with 9 bases between the two germline ends. This chain's CDR3 is CSVGGPSEAFF. In nucleotides, the CDR3 is TGCAGCGTTGGGGGCCCCTCTGAAGCTTTCTTT.

V is TRBV7-2 and J is TRBJ2-3; 8 bases line up with TRBD2. The CDR3 is 18 amino acids. V gave up 4 bases and J gave up 5 bases; unmatched junction bases: 17. Germline V gives CDR1 SGHTA, CDR2 FQGNSA. The CDR3 is CASSSWGVAGGLVDTQYF. CDR3 coding DNA: TGTGCCAGCAGCTCCTGGGGGGTGGCGGGAGGCCTGGTAGATACGCAGTATTTT.

This chain uses TRBV19 with TRBJ2-1; tentatively, D is TRBD1 (5 bases). The CDR3 covers 13 residues. V was cut by 3 bases and J by 10 bases, with 13 bases left in between. In germline, CDR1 is LNHDA, CDR2 SQIVND (reference sequence). The CDR3 nucleotides read TGTGCCAGTAGTATTGGACAAGGGCTAGAGCAGTTCTTC. Protein product: CASSIGQGLEQFF. The full variable domain, completed using reference TRBV19 and TRBJ2-1, is DGGITQSPKYLFRKEGQNVTLSCEQNLNHDAMYWYRQDPGQGLRLIYYSQIVNDFQKGDIAEGYSVSREKKESFPLTVTSAQKNPTAFYLCASSIGQGLEQFFGPGTRLTVL.

This rearrangement joins TRBV9 to TRBJ2-3; 12 bases agree with TRBD2. The germline gives CDR1 SGDLS, CDR2 YYNGEE. The junction had 8 bases not matched to a gene; V was cut back by 4 bases and J by 5 bases. The CDR3 length is 16 residues. In DNA form, the CDR3 reads TGTGCCAGCAGCCTCCGACTAGCGGGAGCGGTAGATACGCAGTATTTT. Protein: CASSLRLAGAVDTQYF. The variable domain in full, completed from reference TRBV9 and TRBJ2-3, reads DSGVTQTPKHLITATGQRVTLRCSPRSGDLSVYWYQQSLDQGLQFLIQYYNGEERAKGNILERFSAQQFPDLHSELNLSSLELGDSALYFCASSLRLAGAVDTQYFGPGTRLTVL.

The chain employs TRBV7-2 and TRBJ2-2; D call uncertain. Germline CDR1 is SGHTA and CDR2 is FQGNSA. V dropped 4 bases and J dropped 0 bases, with 3 bases sitting between them. The CDR3 loop spans 13 amino acids. The CDR3 reads CASSYTNTGELFF. The CDR3 nucleotides read TGTGCCAGCAGCTACACGAACACCGGGGAGCTGTTTTTT.

V is TRBV5-1 and J is TRBJ1-1; 8 nucleotides line up with TRBD1. CDR3 length equals 12 residues. V lost 2 bases to trimming and J lost 11 bases; unmatched junction nucleotides: 5. The germline V gene encodes CDR1 SGHRS and CDR2 YFSETQ. The CDR3 DNA reads as TGCGCCAGCAGCTTCCGACAGGGGAGCGCTTTCTTT. Translating gives CASSFRQGSAFF.

The rearrangement links TRBV5-4 to TRBJ2-5, with 8 bases fitting TRBD2. Germline V gene lookup returns CDR1 SGHNT and CDR2 YYREEE (reference sequence). Trimming cost V 4 bases and J 4 bases; bases outside gene matches: 18. The CDR3 covers 18 residues. CDR3 loop: CASSPGASGGYEGETQYF. In DNA, the CDR3 is TGTGCCAGCAGCCCCGGGGCCTCGGGGGGGTATGAGGGAGAGACCCAGTACTTC.

This clone was seen only once. V gene TRBV5-4 combines with J gene TRBJ2-5; possible D gene TRBD2, 6 bases. The germline V and J ends were trimmed by 4 bases and 5 bases, with 15 bases remaining between them. The CDR3 is 14 residues long. The germline V gene encodes CDR1 SGHNT and CDR2 YYREEE (reference sequence). The CDR3 nucleotides are TGTGCCAGCAGCGTCGGAATTCGGGGGGAGACCCAGTACTTC. Translating gives CASSVGIRGETQYF.

The chain is built from TRBV27 and TRBJ2-7; TRBD2 matches at 8 bases. This CDR3 spans 13 amino acids. The germline V gene has CDR1 MNHEY and CDR2 SMNVEV (reference sequence). V was pared by 7 bases and J by 3 bases, with 5 bases of the junction left unmatched. CDR3 amino acids: CASKKRENYEQYF. CDR3 in DNA: TGTGCCAGCAAGAAGCGGGAGAACTACGAGCAGTACTTC.

CDR3 nucleotides: TGTGCCAGCAGGTCGGGACAGGTCAAGACCCAGTACTTC. This codes for CASRSGQVKTQYF. V gene TRBV5-8 combines with J gene TRBJ2-5; 8 nucleotides agree with TRBD1. Germline V lookup: CDR1 SGHTS, CDR2 YDEGEE. The CDR3 length is 13 residues. The J segment lost 6 bases and the V segment lost 5 bases, leaving 6 bases of the junction unmatched.

The chain joins TRBV6-6 to TRBJ2-2; tentatively, D is TRBD1 (6 bases). CDR1 is MNHNY and CDR2 is SVGAGI in the germline V gene (reference sequence). Trimming took 6 bases from V and 1 from J, leaving 12 bases between them. This CDR3 has 15 amino acids. The CDR3 coding sequence is TGTGCCAGCAGCCGATCAGGGGTGAACACCGGGGAGCTGTTTTTT. The encoded protein is CASSRSGVNTGELFF.